Below are 14 T cell receptor beta chains sequenced from a single sample in a study of blood T cell repertoires in COVID-19. Repertoires were generated with immunoSEQ multiplex PCR, while TCRdb's copy carries only in-frame clones and drops some. In the table there are some 100,000 clones, about 86% of which are singletons. The source material was peripheral blood. The receptors derive from a human donor in a cohort sampled during active COVID-19.

CDR3: CASSVLDYTYEQYF. The CDR3 nucleotides are TGTGCCAGCAGCGTACTGGACTATACCTACGAGCAGTACTTC. The chain recombines TRBV9 with TRBJ2-7; weak D call: TRBD2 (6 bases). CDR1 and CDR2 from the germline V gene are SGDLS and YYNGEE. The CDR3 is 14 amino acids. Trimming pared 1 base from V and 2 bases from J, leaving 10 bases between.

The V and J genes are TRBV7-2 and TRBJ1-2, with D possibly being TRBD1 (6 bases). The CDR3 extends over 14 amino acids. V shed 7 bases and J shed 7 bases, with 19 bases lying between them. Germline loops: CDR1 SGHTA, CDR2 FQGNSA. DNA of the CDR3: TGTGCCAGCACTCTTGATCTTAACAGGGCTGGCTACACCTTC. It is translated as CASTLDLNRAGYTF.

V and J are TRBV21-1 and TRBJ2-7; the table's D call of TRBD2 was not tested on the DNA. TRBV21-1 is marked as a pseudogene. CDR3 size: 16 residues. The CDR3 region is CASSKVSSGKGYEQYF. The CDR3 DNA is TGTGCCAGCAGCAAAGTATCCAGCGGGAAGGGATACGAGCAGTACTTC.

V is TRBV5-4 and J is TRBJ1-4; no clear D gene. Germline CDR1 and CDR2: SGHNT and YYREEE (reference sequence). The CDR3 consists of 15 residues. V lost 0 bases and J 7 bases, leaving 13 bases between the germline ends. CDR3 amino acids: CASSLGAGRGEKLFF. CDR3 nucleotide sequence: TGTGCCAGCAGCTTGGGGGCAGGCCGGGGTGAAAAACTGTTTTTT.

The rearrangement uses TRBV7-8 and TRBJ2-1, with D possibly being TRBD1 (6 bases). Trimming left V 0 bases short and J 8 bases short, with 8 bases between. In germline, CDR1 is SGHVS, CDR2 FQNEAQ. This CDR3 region has 13 residues. The CDR3 DNA reads TGTGCCAGCAGCTTAGCCAGGGGCCATGAGCAGTTCTTC. Translated: CASSLARGHEQFF.

This sequence joins TRBV9 and TRBJ1-6, with D possibly being TRBD1 (5 bases). This CDR3 has 16 residues. V was shortened by 5 bases and J by 8 bases, with 20 bases between the two germline ends. Germline loops: CDR1 SGDLS, CDR2 YYNGEE. The CDR3 region has the DNA TGTGCCAGCAGGCGTAGGGCCCAGGGCGGCGATTCACCCCTCCACTTT. This sequence encodes CASRRRAQGGDSPLHF.

The chain joins TRBV5-1 to TRBJ1-6; the match to TRBD1 covers 7 bases. The V gene end was trimmed by 4 bases and the J gene end by 7 bases; junction bases not matched to a gene: 8. Germline assignment: CDR1 SGHRS and CDR2 YFSETQ. This CDR3 is built from 15 residues. CDR3 amino acids: CASSVAGGWNSPLHF. Here the CDR3 DNA reads TGCGCCAGCAGCGTGGCAGGGGGTTGGAATTCACCCCTCCACTTT.

The genes are TRBV6-2 or TRBV6-3 and TRBJ1-4; 8 bases line up with TRBD1. The V gene's germline CDR1 is MNHEY and CDR2 SVGEGT. The length of the CDR3 is 15 residues. The junction had 6 bases not matched to a gene; V was cut back by 6 bases and J by 3 bases. CDR3 DNA: TGTGCCAGCAGCCCTGTCAGGGGGCCTAATGAAAAACTGTTTTTT. Encoded protein: CASSPVRGPNEKLFF.

This clone was recorded only once. The chain uses TRBV27 and TRBJ2-3; 7 bases are a match to TRBD2. Germline CDR1 and CDR2: MNHEY and SMNVEV (reference sequence). This CDR3 is 17 amino acids long. With V trimmed by 3 bases and J by 2 bases, 11 bases remained unmatched. The CDR3 DNA reads as TGTGCCAGCAGTTTTTGGACTAGGGGTGTTTTCACAGATACGCAGTATTTT. This sequence encodes CASSFWTRGVFTDTQYF.

This clone is classed as medium-sized. The CDR3 coding sequence is TGTGCCACCAGTGAGGAGGGTCGGGAGACCCAGTACTTC. Translated: CATSEEGRETQYF. V is TRBV24-1 and J is TRBJ2-5; D is possibly TRBD2 (6 bases). This CDR3 is 13 amino acids long. Germline V lookup: CDR1 KGHDR, CDR2 SFDVKD. V lost 4 bases, J lost 5 bases, and 10 bases lay in between.

This chain joins TRBV24-1 and TRBJ1-2, with TRBD1 identical over 8 bases. Germline V gives CDR1 KGHDR, CDR2 SFDVKD. After removal of 4 bases from V and 8 bases from J, the junction contained 5 bases not matched to a gene. CDR3 size: 13 residues. CDR3 region: CATSERTGKGYTF. CDR3 sequence (DNA): TGTGCCACCAGTGAGAGGACAGGGAAAGGCTACACCTTC.

The chain joins TRBV24-1 to TRBJ1-4, with 10 bases aligning to TRBD1. This CDR3 has 15 residues. With V trimmed by 4 bases and J by 8 bases, 6 bases remained unmatched. The germline V gene encodes CDR1 KGHDR and CDR2 SFDVKD. The CDR3 DNA reads TGTGCCACCAGTGAACCGGGACAGGGGTCGGAAAAACTGTTTTTT. Its translation is CATSEPGQGSEKLFF.

About this clone: This specimen includes other DNA sequences encoding the same CDR3. The chain carries TRBV5-4 and TRBJ1-2; possibly TRBD1 for D (6 bases). V was clipped by 0 bases and J by 6 bases, with 15 bases between them. This CDR3 has 15 residues. Germline lookup yields CDR1 SGHNT and CDR2 YYREEE (reference sequence). The CDR3 protein is CASSLVGGGRDGYTF. The DNA of the CDR3 is TGTGCCAGCAGCTTGGTAGGGGGGGGTCGAGATGGCTACACCTTC.

This chain joins TRBV3-1 (or the pseudogene TRBV3-2) and TRBJ2-2; 8 bases are shared with TRBD1. This CDR3 contains 14 residues. Looked up from germline, CDR1 is LGHDT and CDR2 is YNNKEL (reference sequence). J lost 7 bases, V lost 2 bases, and 3 bases had no gene match. This chain's CDR3 is CASSQLQGVGELFF. The CDR3 nucleotides read TGTGCCAGCAGCCAATTACAGGGGGTCGGGGAGCTGTTTTTT.